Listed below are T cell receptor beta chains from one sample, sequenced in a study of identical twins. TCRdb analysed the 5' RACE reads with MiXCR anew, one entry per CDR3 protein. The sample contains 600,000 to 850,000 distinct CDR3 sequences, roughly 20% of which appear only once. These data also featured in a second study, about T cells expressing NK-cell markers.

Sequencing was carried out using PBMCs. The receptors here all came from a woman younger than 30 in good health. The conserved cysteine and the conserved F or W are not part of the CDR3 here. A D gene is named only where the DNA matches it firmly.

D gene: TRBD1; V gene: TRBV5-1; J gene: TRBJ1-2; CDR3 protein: ASSLVGTDYGYT
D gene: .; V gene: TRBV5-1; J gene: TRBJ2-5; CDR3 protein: ASSLSPGNQETQY
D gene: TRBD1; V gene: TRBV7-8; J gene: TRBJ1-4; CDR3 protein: ASSTRLYRGRTNEKLF
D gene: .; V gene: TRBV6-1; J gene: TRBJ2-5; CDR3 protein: ASSPRESETQY
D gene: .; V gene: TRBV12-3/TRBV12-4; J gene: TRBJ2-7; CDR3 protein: ASSHREGDDYEQY
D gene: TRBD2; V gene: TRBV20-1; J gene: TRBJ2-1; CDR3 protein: SARDLAGGPEQF
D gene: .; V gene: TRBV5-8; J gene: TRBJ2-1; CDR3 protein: ASRRRSDNEQL
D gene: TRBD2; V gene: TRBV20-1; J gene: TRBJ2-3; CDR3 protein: SAVKTSGLKDTQY
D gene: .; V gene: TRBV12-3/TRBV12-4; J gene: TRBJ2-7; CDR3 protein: ASSLAHDRAYEQY
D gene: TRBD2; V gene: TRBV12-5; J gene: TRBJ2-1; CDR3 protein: ASVSGGGLYNEQF
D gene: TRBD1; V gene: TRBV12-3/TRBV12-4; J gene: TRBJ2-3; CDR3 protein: ASSRDRGMQY
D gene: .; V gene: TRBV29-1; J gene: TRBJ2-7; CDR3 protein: SVENGTRSYEQY
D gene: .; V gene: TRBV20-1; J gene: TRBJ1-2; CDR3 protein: SAGEKNSYT
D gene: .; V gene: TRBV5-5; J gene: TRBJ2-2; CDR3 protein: ASSLISGELF
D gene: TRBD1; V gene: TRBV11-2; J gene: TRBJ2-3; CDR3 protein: ASSSRTGTSTDTQY
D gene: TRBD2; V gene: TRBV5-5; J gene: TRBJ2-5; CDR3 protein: ASSLRTSGGGETQY
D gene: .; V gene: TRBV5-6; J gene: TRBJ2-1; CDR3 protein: ASRSGPEQF
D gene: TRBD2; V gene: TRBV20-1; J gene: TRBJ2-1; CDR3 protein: SAPDGTRLYNEQF
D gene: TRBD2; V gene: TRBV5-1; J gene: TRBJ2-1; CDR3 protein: ASSLLPSGDEQF
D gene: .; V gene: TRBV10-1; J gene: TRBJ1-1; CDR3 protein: ASSSTVGYTEAF
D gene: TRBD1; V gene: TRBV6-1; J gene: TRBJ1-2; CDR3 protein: ASSPGQPSYGYT
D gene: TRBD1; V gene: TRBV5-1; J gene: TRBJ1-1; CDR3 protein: ASSSTGLRNTEAF
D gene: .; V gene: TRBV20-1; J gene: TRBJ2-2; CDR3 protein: SASQGAGVRSSGELF
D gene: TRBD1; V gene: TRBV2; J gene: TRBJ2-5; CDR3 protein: ASDGQGAGTQY
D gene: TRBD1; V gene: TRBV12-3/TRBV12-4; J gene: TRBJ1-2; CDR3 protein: ASRRQGSRANYGYT
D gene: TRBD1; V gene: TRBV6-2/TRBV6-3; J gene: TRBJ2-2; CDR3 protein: ASSYNRDRKRLF
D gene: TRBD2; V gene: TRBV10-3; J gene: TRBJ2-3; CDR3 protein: AISDPRVAGEGDTQY
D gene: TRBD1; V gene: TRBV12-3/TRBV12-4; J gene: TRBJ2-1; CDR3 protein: ASSPVGTVYNEQF
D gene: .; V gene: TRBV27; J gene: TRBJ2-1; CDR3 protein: ASRHVLEAGEQF
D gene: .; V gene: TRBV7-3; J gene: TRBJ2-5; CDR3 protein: ASSRAESQETQY
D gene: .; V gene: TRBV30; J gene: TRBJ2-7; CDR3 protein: AWSVQGASYEQY
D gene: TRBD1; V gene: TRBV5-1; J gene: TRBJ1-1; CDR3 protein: ASRGGPNTEAF
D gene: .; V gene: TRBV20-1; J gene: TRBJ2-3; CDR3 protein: SAFFSTDTQY
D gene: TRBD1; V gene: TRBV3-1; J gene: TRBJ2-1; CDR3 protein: ASSQDPQGARGQF
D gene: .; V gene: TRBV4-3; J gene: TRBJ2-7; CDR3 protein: ASSHGYSTVYEQY
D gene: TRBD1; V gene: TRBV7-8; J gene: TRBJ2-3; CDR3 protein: ASSSRDRGLADTQY
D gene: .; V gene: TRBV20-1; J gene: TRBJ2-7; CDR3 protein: SARGGKFYEQY
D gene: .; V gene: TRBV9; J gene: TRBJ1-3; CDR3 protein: ASSALDSRSGNTIY
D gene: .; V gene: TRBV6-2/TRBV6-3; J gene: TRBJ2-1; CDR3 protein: ASMWRDNHEQF
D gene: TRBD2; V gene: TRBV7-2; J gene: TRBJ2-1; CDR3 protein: ASSLGLAVYNEQF
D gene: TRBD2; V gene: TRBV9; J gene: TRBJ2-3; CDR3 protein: ASSVGGGASTDTQY
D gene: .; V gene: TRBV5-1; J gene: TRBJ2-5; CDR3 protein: ASSSLYGETQY
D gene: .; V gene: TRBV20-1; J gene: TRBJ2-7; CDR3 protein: SARDWIGSQSYEQY